This TCR beta chain stems from a study of blood T cell repertoires in COVID-19. Method: immunoSEQ multiplex PCR; TCRdb's copy keeps in-frame clones and lacks some. Of fewer than 450,000 clones in the sample, 88% were seen once. The CDR3 length is 15 residues. With 1 base clipped from V and 2 bases from J, the junction kept 1 base outside the gene matches. Germline V gene lookup returns CDR1 KGHDR and CDR2 SFDVKD. The receptor's source is a young woman who had recovered from COVID-19. The V and J genes are TRBV24-1 and TRBJ2-5; 9 positions match TRBD1. The sample comprised PBMCs or T cells enriched from blood (not recorded which). The CDR3 DNA reads as TGTGCCACCAGTGATTTTGGACAGGGGCAAGAGACCCAGTACTTC. It encodes CATSDFGQGQETQYF.